This T cell receptor (beta chain) derives from a study of cytomegalovirus exposure and HLA in healthy donors. Overall study findings and caveats: 164 TCR beta chains were listed as cytomegalovirus-associated. Cytomegalovirus status was reportedly diagnosed by the classifier with high sensitivity and specificity. First-cohort TCR clusters tended to co-occur in the 120 or so validation repertoires, a later analysis found.

A remark on this clone: Its antigen is still unknown.

The CDR3 covers 13 residues. Germline V gene sequence: CDR1 MNHEY, CDR2 SVGAGI. With 6 bases clipped from V and 4 bases from J, the junction kept 4 bases outside the gene matches. Generated by immunoSEQ multiplex PCR, the TCRdb table keeps only in-frame clones and is missing some. This table holds 85,000 to 120,000 clones, less than 95% found once. The rearrangement uses TRBV6-5 and TRBJ1-2; 8 positions agree with TRBD1. This TCR was recovered from a woman aged 18 to 35 in good health and CMV-seronegative. The sequenced sample consisted of PBMCs. In nucleotides, the CDR3 is TGTGCCAGCAGATTGACAGGGGCCTATGGCTACACCTTC. Amino acids: CASRLTGAYGYTF.